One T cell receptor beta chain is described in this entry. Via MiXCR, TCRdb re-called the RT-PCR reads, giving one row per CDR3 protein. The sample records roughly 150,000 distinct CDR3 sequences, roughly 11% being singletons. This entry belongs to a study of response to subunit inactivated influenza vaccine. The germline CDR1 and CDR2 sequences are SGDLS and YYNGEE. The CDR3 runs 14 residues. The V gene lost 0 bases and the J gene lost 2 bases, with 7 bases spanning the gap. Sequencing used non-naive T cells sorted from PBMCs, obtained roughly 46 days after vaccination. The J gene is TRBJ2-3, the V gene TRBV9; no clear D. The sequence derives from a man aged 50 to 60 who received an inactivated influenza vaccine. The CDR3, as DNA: TGTGCCAGCAGCGTAGTGCCCTACACAGATACGCAGTATTTT. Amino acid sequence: CASSVVPYTDTQYF.